The present T cell receptor beta chain was sequenced within a study of blood T cells in healthy people across ages. Findings and caveats of the study: While age rose, TCR beta diversity per million T cells dropped in a roughly linear way.

Primers used in a second PCR of roughly 7 to 11 cycles were a sample-barcoded 5' primer and a J-beta primer mix. Unique molecular identifiers of 12 random nucleotides labeled each cDNA. TCRdb reprocessed the 5' RACE reads with MiXCR, giving one entry per CDR3 protein. The sample contains around 1,600,000 distinct CDR3 sequences, under 55% of which appear only once. Comment on this clonotype: Its cognate antigen is unknown.

V lost 1 base to trimming and J lost 3 bases, with 11 bases between them. This CDR3 comprises 15 residues. The V gene's germline CDR1 is SGHTA and CDR2 FQGNSA. The clonotype originates from a woman between 18 and 29 years old in good health. The chain has TRBV7-2 and TRBJ2-3; maybe TRBD1 (6 bases). Sequencing was done on a sample of blood. As DNA, the CDR3 is TGTGCCAGCAGCTTAGACCCAGGGGTAACAGATACGCAGTATTTT. This sequence encodes CASSLDPGVTDTQYF.